This entry is about one T cell receptor (beta chain). The data were taken from a study of blood T cell repertoires in COVID-19. Study-wide background: The study drew acute and convalescent COVID-19 samples from the United States, Italy and Spain. Sources were T cells, B-cell-depleted T cells, or PBMCs; the material itself was cDNA or gDNA.

Repertoires were generated with immunoSEQ multiplex PCR, while TCRdb's copy carries only in-frame clones and drops some. The sample has 250,000 to 300,000 clones, approximately 78% seen once. Germline V gives CDR1 SNHLY, CDR2 FYNNEI. The V end was cut by 6 bases, the J end by 4 bases, with 15 bases between. The CDR3 consists of 14 residues. This chain uses TRBV2 with TRBJ1-2; D is perhaps TRBD1 (5 bases). Sequencing was done on a sample of PBMCs or T cells enriched from blood (not recorded which). The sequence was collected from a man in his forties who had been exposed to COVID-19. CDR3 DNA sequence: TGTGCCAGCAGGACCCGTGGGGGAGGCTATGGCTACACCTTC. Amino acids: CASRTRGGGYGYTF.